The T cell receptor (beta chain) under discussion was sequenced for a study of blood T cells in healthy people across ages. This clonotype has only a few counts. Primers used in a second PCR of roughly 6 to 12 cycles were a sample-barcoded 5' primer and a J-beta primer mix. CDR3-containing paired-end reads numbered at least 2.5 million in each sample. TCRdb reanalysed the 5' RACE reads using MiXCR and keeps one entry per CDR3 protein. In the table there are hundreds of thousands of distinct CDR3 sequences, 55% to 70% of which are singletons. Germline loops: CDR1 ENHRY, CDR2 SYGVKD. Trimming removed 8 bases at V and 4 bases at J, with 17 bases between. This CDR3 is built from 14 residues.

The source material was blood. The rearrangement joins TRBV10-3 to TRBJ1-1; D perhaps matches TRBD1 (5 bases). This sequence was found in a man aged 25-45 years in good health. The CDR3 loop reads CAIRGASLGTEAFF. The CDR3 DNA reads TGTGCCATCCGGGGCGCGTCCCTGGGCACTGAAGCTTTCTTT.